This is a list of T cell receptor beta chains from one sample in a study of blood T cell repertoires in COVID-19. Assay used: immunoSEQ multiplex PCR; TCRdb lists only in-frame clones, some missing. Found here are 150,000 to 200,000 clones, roughly 84% of them singletons; the top ten hold 10% to 15%. Sequenced sample: PBMCs or T cells enriched from blood (not recorded which). All receptors come from a woman aged 60-70 years who had recovered from COVID-19. Each CDR3 is given with its conserved first and last residue. The D gene is left open where the match is weak. Expanded clones get a size class; other rows say once, few or many, or leave the size out.

NA NA TRBJ2-7 TRBV5-1 CASSLGGSNEQYF TGCGCCAGCAGCTTGGGAGGGAGTAACGAGCAGTACTTC
NA NA TRBJ2-2 TRBV9 CASSPHWTGRGSGELFF TGTGCCAGCAGCCCCCATTGGACAGGACGGGGGTCCGGGGAGCTGTTTTTT
TRBD1 NA TRBJ2-2 TRBV2 CASRTGTGIGELFF TGTGCCAGCAGGACCGGGACAGGGATCGGGGAGCTGTTTTTT
NA NA TRBJ1-2 TRBV5-1 CASSPATRFYGYTF TGCGCCAGCAGCCCGGCGACGAGGTTCTATGGCTACACCTTC
NA many TRBJ2-3 TRBV6-5 CALSPGEGADTQYF TGTGCCCTGTCCCCGGGAGAAGGAGCAGATACGCAGTATTTT
NA NA TRBJ1-3 TRBV15 CATSKQAPAAGNTIYF TGTGCCACCAGCAAACAGGCGCCCGCAGCTGGAAACACCATATATTTT
NA NA TRBJ1-2 TRBV19 CASKAGGFNYGYTF TGTGCCAGCAAGGCGGGGGGCTTTAACTATGGCTACACCTTC
NA NA TRBJ1-6 TRBV5-1 CASSVGSDNSPLHF TGCGCCAGCAGCGTCGGGTCCGACAATTCACCCCTCCACTTT
NA once TRBJ1-3 TRBV9 CASSVVGRYGNTIYF TGTGCCAGCAGCGTAGTGGGCAGGTACGGAAACACCATATATTTT
NA few TRBJ1-3 TRBV7-3 CASSVGTGNTIYF TGTGCCAGCAGCGTTGGGACAGGAAACACCATATATTTT
NA NA TRBJ2-3 TRBV2 CASTQSDTQYF TGTGCCAGCACCCAATCAGATACGCAGTATTTT
NA NA TRBJ2-2 TRBV5-1 CASTPSVRSGELFF TGCGCCAGCACCCCAAGTGTCCGGTCCGGGGAGCTGTTTTTT
TRBD2 NA TRBJ2-2 TRBV27 CASSLRTLAGGPGTGELFF TGTGCCAGCAGTTTACGGACTCTAGCGGGAGGGCCGGGCACCGGGGAGCTGTTTTTT
TRBD1 NA TRBJ2-2 TRBV18 CASSLGTGGRTGELFF TGTGCCAGCTCACTAGGGACAGGGGGCCGCACCGGGGAGCTGTTTTTT
NA NA TRBJ1-5 TRBV7-9 CASSLGGGGQPQHF TGTGCCAGCAGCTTAGGAGGGGGGGGTCAGCCCCAGCATTTT
NA once TRBJ1-1 TRBV12-3/TRBV12-4 CASSPIGTEAFF TGTGCCAGCAGCCCTATCGGGACTGAAGCTTTCTTT
NA NA TRBJ2-7 TRBV20-1 CSASRGGRYYEQYF TGCAGTGCTAGTAGGGGGGGGAGATACTACGAGCAGTACTTC
TRBD2 NA TRBJ2-4 TRBV7-9 CASSGRLAGGLGNIQYF TGTGCCAGCAGCGGACGACTAGCGGGGGGGCTCGGAAACATTCAGTACTTC
NA few TRBJ1-5 TRBV20-1 CSASSGNWNQPQHF TGCAGTGCTAGTTCGGGGAATTGGAATCAGCCCCAGCATTTT
NA once TRBJ1-1 TRBV6-5 CASGRGPSRNTEAFF TGTGCCTCTGGGCGGGGACCTTCTAGGAACACTGAAGCTTTCTTT
TRBD2 NA TRBJ2-1 TRBV19 CASSIGNGRVFNEQFF TGTGCCAGTAGTATAGGGAACGGGAGGGTCTTCAATGAGCAGTTCTTC
NA NA TRBJ1-1 TRBV12-3/TRBV12-4 CASSFVEGTEAFF TGTGCCAGCAGTTTCGTCGAGGGCACTGAAGCTTTCTTT
NA few TRBJ1-5 TRBV3-1/TRBV3-2 CASSQDYRSQPQHF TGTGCCAGCAGCCAAGATTATCGTAGTCAGCCCCAGCATTTT
TRBD1 NA TRBJ2-7 TRBV5-1 CASSLASGQVWDF TGCGCCAGCAGCCTCGCCTCGGGACAGGTTTGGGACTTC
TRBD2 few TRBJ2-2 TRBV4-1 CASSQPQTSGYTGELFF TGCGCCAGCAGCCAACCACAGACTAGCGGATACACCGGGGAGCTGTTTTTT
TRBD1 few TRBJ1-2 TRBV19 CASRGQGIYYGYTF TGTGCCAGTAGGGGACAGGGAATCTACTATGGCTACACCTTC
TRBD2 NA TRBJ2-1 TRBV28 CASSRDGREAEQFF TGTGCCAGCAGTCGGGACGGGCGGGAGGCCGAGCAGTTCTTC
TRBD1 NA TRBJ1-6 TRBV2 CASLSGGGYNSPLHF TGTGCCAGTCTCTCAGGGGGTGGTTATAATTCACCCCTCCACTTT
TRBD2 NA TRBJ2-1 TRBV11-3 CASSFPIAGFSYNEQFF TGTGCCAGCAGCTTTCCCATAGCGGGATTCTCCTACAATGAGCAGTTCTTC
NA NA TRBJ1-2 TRBV12-2 CASRFGDKLDTF TGTGCAAGTCGCTTCGGCGACAAGCTCGACACCTTC
TRBD2 NA TRBJ2-7 TRBV9 CASSPHSGTSGEQYF TGTGCCAGCAGCCCCCACTCCGGGACTAGCGGCGAGCAGTACTTC
NA NA TRBJ2-6 TRBV4-1 CASSQRSSGANVLTF TGCGCCAGCAGCCAAAGGAGCTCTGGGGCCAACGTCCTGACTTTC
TRBD1 NA TRBJ2-7 TRBV27 CASSLSARQGDYEQYF TGTGCCAGCAGTTTATCTGCCCGCCAGGGGGACTACGAGCAGTACTTC
NA NA TRBJ1-1 TRBV5-1 CASSLEAGQAFF TGCGCCAGCAGCTTGGAGGCGGGGCAAGCTTTCTTT
NA NA TRBJ2-3 TRBV2 CASRTSRSSTDTQYF TGTGCCAGCAGGACAAGCCGATCTAGCACAGATACGCAGTATTTT
TRBD1 once TRBJ1-5 TRBV6-4 CASRDRTGTNQPQHF TGTGCCAGCAGAGACCGGACAGGGACCAATCAGCCCCAGCATTTT
TRBD1 few TRBJ1-2 TRBV19 CASSLIRPRQGGYTF TGTGCCAGTAGTCTCATACGTCCCAGACAGGGTGGCTACACCTTC
NA NA TRBJ2-5 TRBV2 CASSESGRVGETQYF TGTGCCAGCAGTGAATCCGGCAGGGTGGGAGAGACCCAGTACTTC
TRBD1 NA TRBJ2-2 TRBV5-1 CASSSTGVGNTGELFF TGCGCCAGCAGCTCTACAGGGGTTGGGAACACCGGGGAGCTGTTTTTT
NA NA TRBJ1-2 TRBV4-2 CASSQGAGEDSYGYTF TGTGCCAGCAGCCAAGGAGCCGGGGAAGACTCCTATGGCTACACCTTC
TRBD2 NA TRBJ2-5 TRBV7-7 CASSGGGSRQETQYF TGTGCTAGCAGCGGGGGGGGGTCTAGACAAGAGACCCAGTACTTC
TRBD1 NA TRBJ2-7 TRBV11-2 CASSPTGGFYEQYF TGTGCCAGCAGCCCAACAGGGGGCTTCTACGAGCAGTACTTC
NA NA TRBJ2-1 TRBV13 CASSSFGGTGEQFF TGTGCCAGCAGCTCATTTGGGGGGACTGGAGAGCAGTTCTTC
NA once TRBJ2-7 TRBV20-1 CSAGGGGRQYF TGCAGTGCTGGAGGGGGAGGACGGCAGTACTTC
NA NA TRBJ2-2 TRBV7-8 CASSWTLTTGELFF TGTGCCAGCAGCTGGACATTAACCACCGGGGAGCTGTTTTTT
NA NA TRBJ1-6 TRBV9 CASSRGDSPLHF TGTGCCAGCAGCCGGGGGGATTCACCCCTCCACTTT
NA NA TRBJ2-2 TRBV12-3/TRBV12-4 CASAPGGTGELFF TGTGCCAGCGCCCCCGGGGGAACCGGGGAGCTGTTTTTT
NA few TRBJ2-7 TRBV2 CASSHAGIYYEQYF TGTGCCAGCAGTCACGCAGGGATTTACTACGAGCAGTACTTC
TRBD1 many TRBJ1-1 TRBV29-1 CSVDNGRQGWTEAFF TGCAGCGTGGATAATGGGAGACAGGGTTGGACTGAAGCTTTCTTT
NA few TRBJ1-5 TRBV19 CASSLLNQPQHF TGTGCCAGTAGTTTACTAAATCAGCCCCAGCATTTT
TRBD1 NA TRBJ1-2 TRBV5-1 CASSFSPGQGFGYTF TGCGCCAGCAGCTTTTCTCCGGGACAGGGATTTGGCTACACCTTC
NA few TRBJ1-4 TRBV7-2 CASSLAVRGQEGEKLFF TGTGCCAGCAGCTTAGCCGTACGCGGGCAGGAGGGAGAAAAACTGTTTTTT
NA NA TRBJ1-1 TRBV5-1 CASNGPSEAFF TGCGCCAGCAATGGGCCCAGTGAAGCTTTCTTT
NA NA TRBJ2-7 TRBV18 CASSPPASGEQYF TGTGCCAGCTCACCACCGGCCAGTGGCGAGCAGTACTTC
NA NA TRBJ2-1 TRBV20-1 CSGGGANEQFF TGCAGTGGTGGGGGGGCAAATGAGCAGTTCTTC
NA NA TRBJ1-2 TRBV2 CASSGGTRGYGYTF TGTGCCAGCAGTGGTGGAACCAGGGGATATGGCTACACCTTC
NA NA TRBJ1-2 TRBV11-2 CASSLENTGLPYGYTF TGTGCCAGCAGCTTAGAAAACACAGGGCTACCCTATGGCTACACCTTC
NA NA TRBJ1-5 TRBV29-1 CSVVSPPGPQHF TGCAGCGTTGTGTCTCCTCCGGGGCCCCAGCATTTT